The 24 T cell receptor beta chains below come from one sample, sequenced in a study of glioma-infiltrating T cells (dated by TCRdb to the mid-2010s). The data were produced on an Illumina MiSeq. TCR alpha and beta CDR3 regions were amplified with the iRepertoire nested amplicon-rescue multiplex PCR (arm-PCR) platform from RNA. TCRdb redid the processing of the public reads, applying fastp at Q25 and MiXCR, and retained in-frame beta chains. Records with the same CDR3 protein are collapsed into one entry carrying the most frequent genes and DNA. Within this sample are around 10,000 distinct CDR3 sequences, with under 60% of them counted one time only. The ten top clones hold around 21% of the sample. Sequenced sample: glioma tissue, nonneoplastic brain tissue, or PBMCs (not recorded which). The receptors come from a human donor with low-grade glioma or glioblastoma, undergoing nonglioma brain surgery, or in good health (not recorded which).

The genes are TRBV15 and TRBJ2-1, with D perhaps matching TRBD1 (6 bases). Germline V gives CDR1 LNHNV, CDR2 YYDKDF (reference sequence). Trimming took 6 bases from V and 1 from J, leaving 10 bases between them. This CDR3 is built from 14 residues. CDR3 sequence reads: CATSSGTSYNEQFF. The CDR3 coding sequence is TGTGCCACCAGTTCCGGGACATCCTACAATGAGCAGTTCTTC.

The CDR3 loop is CASTMAWNSNSNQPQHF. Here the CDR3 DNA reads TGTGCCAGCACCATGGCGTGGAATTCGAATAGCAATCAGCCCCAGCATTTT. The chain couples TRBV27 to TRBJ1-5; no reliable D call. The CDR3 has 17 amino acids. Germline V gene sequence: CDR1 MNHEY, CDR2 SMNVEV (reference sequence). Trimming removed 7 bases from V and 0 bases from J, with 19 bases in between.

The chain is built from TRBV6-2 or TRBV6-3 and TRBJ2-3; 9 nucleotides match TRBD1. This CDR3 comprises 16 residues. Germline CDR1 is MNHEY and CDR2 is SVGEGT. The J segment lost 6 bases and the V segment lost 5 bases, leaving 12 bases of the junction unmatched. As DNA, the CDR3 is TGTGCCAGCAGTACCTGGGGACAGGGAAACTCTGATACGCAGTATTTT. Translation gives CASSTWGQGNSDTQYF.

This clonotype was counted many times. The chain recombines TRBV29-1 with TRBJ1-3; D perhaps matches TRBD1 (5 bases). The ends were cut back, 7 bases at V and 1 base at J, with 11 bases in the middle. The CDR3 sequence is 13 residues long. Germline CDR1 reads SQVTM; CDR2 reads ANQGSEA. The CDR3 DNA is TGCAGCGCCAGAACAGGATCTGGAAACACCATATATTTT. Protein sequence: CSARTGSGNTIYF. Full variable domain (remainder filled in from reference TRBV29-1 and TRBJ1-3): SAVISQKPSRDICQRGTSLTIQCQVDSQVTMMFWYRQQPGQSLTLIATANQGSEATYESGFVIDKFPISRPNLTFSTLTVSNMSPEDSSIYLCSARTGSGNTIYFGEGSWLTVV.

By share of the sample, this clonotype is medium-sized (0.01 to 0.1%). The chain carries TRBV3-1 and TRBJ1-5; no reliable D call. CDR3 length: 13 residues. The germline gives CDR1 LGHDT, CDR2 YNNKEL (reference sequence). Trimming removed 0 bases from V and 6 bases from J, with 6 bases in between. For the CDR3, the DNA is TGTGCCAGCAGCCAAGATTTGACTCAGCCCCAGCATTTT. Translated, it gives CASSQDLTQPQHF. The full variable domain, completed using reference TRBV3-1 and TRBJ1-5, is DTAVSQTPKYLVTQMGNDKSIKCEQNLGHDTMYWYKQDSKKFLKIMFSYNNKELIINETVPNRFSPKSPDKAHLNLHINSLELGDSAVYFCASSQDLTQPQHFGDGTRLSIL.

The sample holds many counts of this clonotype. CDR3 residues: CASSADPAGPRGELFF. CDR3 in DNA: TGTGCCAGCAGCGCCGATCCAGCGGGTCCGAGGGGGGAGCTGTTTTTT. This chain connects TRBV9 to TRBJ2-2, with D maybe TRBD2 (6 bases). The CDR3 is 16 residues long. Looked up from germline, CDR1 is SGDLS and CDR2 is YYNGEE. V lost 3 bases, J lost 8 bases, and 20 bases lay in between.

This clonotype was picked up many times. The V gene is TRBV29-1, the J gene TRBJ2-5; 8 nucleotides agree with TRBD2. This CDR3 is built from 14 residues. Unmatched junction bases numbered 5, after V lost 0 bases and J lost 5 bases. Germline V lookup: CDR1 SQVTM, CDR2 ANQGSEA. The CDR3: CSVEEAPGGETQYF. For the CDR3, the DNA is TGCAGCGTTGAAGAGGCTCCGGGAGGGGAGACCCAGTACTTC.

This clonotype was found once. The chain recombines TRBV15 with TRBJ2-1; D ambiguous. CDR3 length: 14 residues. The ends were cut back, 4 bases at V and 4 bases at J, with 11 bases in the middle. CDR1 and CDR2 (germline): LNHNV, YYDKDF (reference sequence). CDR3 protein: CATSTGYDYNEQFF. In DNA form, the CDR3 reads TGTGCCACCAGCACCGGATATGATTACAATGAGCAGTTCTTC.

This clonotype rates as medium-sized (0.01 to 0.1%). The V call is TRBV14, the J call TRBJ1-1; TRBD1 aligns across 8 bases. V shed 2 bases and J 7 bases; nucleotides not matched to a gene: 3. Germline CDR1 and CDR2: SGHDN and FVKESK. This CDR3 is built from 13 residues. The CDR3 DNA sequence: TGTGCCAGCAGCCAAACCGGACAGGGTGAAGCTTTCTTT. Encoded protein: CASSQTGQGEAFF.

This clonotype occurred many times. CDR3 region: CASSLGLTYNEQFF. Written as DNA, the CDR3 is TGTGCCAGCAGCTTGGGACTAACCTACAATGAGCAGTTCTTC. V is TRBV13 and J is TRBJ2-1, with TRBD2 identical over 7 bases. The germline CDR1 and CDR2 sequences are PRHDT and FYEKMQ (reference sequence). V gave up 3 bases and J gave up 2 bases; unmatched junction bases: 1. The CDR3 contains 14 residues.

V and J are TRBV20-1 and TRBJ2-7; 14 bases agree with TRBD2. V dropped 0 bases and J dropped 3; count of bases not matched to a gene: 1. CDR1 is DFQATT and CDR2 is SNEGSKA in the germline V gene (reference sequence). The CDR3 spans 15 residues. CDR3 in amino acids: CSARDGTSGSYEQYF. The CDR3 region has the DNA TGCAGTGCTAGAGATGGGACTAGCGGGAGCTACGAGCAGTACTTC.

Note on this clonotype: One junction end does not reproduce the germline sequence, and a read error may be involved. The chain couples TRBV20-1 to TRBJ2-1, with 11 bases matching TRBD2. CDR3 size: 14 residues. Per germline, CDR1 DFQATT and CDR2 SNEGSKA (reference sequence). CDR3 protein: CSASSGRDHNEQFF. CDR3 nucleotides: TGCAGTGCGAGTAGCGGGAGGGATCACAACGAGCAGTTCTTC.

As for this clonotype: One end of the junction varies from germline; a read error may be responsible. CDR3 nucleotides: TGCGCCAGCAGTGAAGATCCGGGGGTGAGCAATCGGCCCAAGCATTTT. Its translation is CASSEDPGVSNRPKHF. V gene TRBV6-1 combines with J gene TRBJ1-5; D is perhaps TRBD1 (5 bases). Germline V gene data show CDR1 as MNHNS and CDR2 as SASEGT. This CDR3 has 16 amino acids.

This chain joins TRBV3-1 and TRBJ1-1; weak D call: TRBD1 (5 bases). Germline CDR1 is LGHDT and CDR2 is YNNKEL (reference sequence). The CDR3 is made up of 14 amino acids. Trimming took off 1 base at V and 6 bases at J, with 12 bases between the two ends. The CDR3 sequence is CASSQAWRGAEAFF. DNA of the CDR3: TGTGCCAGCAGCCAAGCCTGGAGGGGCGCTGAAGCTTTCTTT.

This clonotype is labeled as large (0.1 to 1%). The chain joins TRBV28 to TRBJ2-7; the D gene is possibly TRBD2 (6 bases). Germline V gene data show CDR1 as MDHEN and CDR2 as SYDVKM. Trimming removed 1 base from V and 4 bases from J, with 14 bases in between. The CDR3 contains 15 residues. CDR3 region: CASSLLGGPLYEQYF. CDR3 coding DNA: TGTGCCAGCAGTTTATTAGGAGGGCCATTGTACGAGCAGTACTTC.

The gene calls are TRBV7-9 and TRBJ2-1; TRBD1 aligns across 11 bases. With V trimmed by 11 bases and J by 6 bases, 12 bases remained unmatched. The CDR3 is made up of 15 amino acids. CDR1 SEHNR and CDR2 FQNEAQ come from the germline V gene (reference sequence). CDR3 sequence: CAGAKGTGGSNEQFF. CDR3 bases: TGTGCCGGGGCCAAAGGGACAGGGGGATCCAATGAGCAGTTCTTC.

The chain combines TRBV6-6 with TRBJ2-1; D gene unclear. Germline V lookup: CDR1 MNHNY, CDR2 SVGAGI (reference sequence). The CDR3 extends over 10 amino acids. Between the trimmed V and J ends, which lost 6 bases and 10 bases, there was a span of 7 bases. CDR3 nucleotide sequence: TGTGCCAGCAGCTGGCAAGAGCAGTTCTTC. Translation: CASSWQEQFF.

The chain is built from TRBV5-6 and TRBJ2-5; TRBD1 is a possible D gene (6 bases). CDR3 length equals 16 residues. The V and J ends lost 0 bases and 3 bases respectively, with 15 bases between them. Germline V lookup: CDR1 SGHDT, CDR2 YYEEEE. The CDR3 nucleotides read TGTGCCAGCAGCTTGGGCAGGGGACAAAGGAAAGAGACCCAGTACTTC. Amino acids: CASSLGRGQRKETQYF. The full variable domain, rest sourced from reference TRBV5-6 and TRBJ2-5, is DAGVTQSPTHLIKTRGQQVTLRCSPKSGHDTVSWYQQALGQGPQFIFQYYEEEERQRGNFPDRFSGHQFPNYSSELNVNALLLGDSALYLCASSLGRGQRKETQYFGPGTRLLVL.

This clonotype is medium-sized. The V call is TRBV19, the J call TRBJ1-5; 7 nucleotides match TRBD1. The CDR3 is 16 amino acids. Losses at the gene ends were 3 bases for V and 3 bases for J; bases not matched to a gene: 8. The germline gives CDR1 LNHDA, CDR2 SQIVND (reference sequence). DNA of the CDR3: TGTGCCAGTAGTATTCTGGCAGGGGGTGACAATCAGCCCCAGCATTTT. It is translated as CASSILAGGDNQPQHF.

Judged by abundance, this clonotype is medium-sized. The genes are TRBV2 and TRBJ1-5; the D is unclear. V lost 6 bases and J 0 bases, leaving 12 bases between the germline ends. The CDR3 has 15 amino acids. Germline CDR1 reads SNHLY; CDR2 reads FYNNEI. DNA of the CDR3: TGTGCCAGCAGGGAATTGACAAATAGCAATCAGCCCCAGCATTTT. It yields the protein CASRELTNSNQPQHF.

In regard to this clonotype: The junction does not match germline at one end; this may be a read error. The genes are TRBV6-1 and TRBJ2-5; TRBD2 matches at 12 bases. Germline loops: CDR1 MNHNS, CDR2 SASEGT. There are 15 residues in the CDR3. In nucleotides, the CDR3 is TGTGCCAGCAGGGGGGGACTAGCGGGCCAAGGGACCAAGTACTTC. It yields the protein CASRGGLAGQGTKYF.

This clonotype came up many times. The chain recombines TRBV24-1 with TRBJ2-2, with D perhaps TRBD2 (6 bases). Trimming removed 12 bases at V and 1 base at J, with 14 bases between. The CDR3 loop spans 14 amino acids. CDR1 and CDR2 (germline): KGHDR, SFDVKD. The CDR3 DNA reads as TGTGCCGCCGCGGGAAGCTTGAACACCGGGGAGCTGTTTTTT. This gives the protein CAAAGSLNTGELFF.

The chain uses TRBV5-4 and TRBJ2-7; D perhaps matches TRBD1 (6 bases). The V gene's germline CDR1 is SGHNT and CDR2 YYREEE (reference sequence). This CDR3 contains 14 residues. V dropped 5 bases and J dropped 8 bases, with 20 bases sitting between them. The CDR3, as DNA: TGTGCCAGCAGGCTGGGACACAAGCTACGTAAGCAGTACTTC. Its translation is CASRLGHKLRKQYF.

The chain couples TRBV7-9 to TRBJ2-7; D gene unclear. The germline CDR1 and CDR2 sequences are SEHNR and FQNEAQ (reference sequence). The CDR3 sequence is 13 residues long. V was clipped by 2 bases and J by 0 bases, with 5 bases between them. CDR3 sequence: CASSLWNSYEQYF. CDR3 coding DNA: TGTGCCAGCAGCTTATGGAACTCCTACGAGCAGTACTTC.